The clone carrying this T cell receptor beta chain was found once. Its matching antigen is unknown. This specimen belongs to a study of cytomegalovirus exposure and HLA in healthy donors. As for the study in general: Samples from HLA-typed donors yielded about 85 million unique TCRs in an early data release. Genetic ancestry analysis placed 75% to 85% of the roughly 400 donors that were genotyped in the Caucasian-associated cluster.

V shed 10 bases, J shed 0 bases, and the junction held 14 bases outside the gene matches. Germline V gives CDR1 LNHDA, CDR2 SQIVND (reference sequence). There are 17 residues in the CDR3. The PCR used 60 Vbeta and 13 Jbeta primers. The protocol was immunoSEQ multiplex PCR, while the TCRdb copy is restricted to in-frame clones and leaves out a portion. The table includes approximately 150,000 clones, more than 75% detected once. Whole-study findings and limits: Follow-up analysis later connected one missense variant in DCLRE1C with trimming of TCR beta V- and J-genes. Sequencing depth roughly uniform across donors was assumed in presence/absence analyses.

The chain employs TRBV19 and TRBJ2-3, with TRBD2 matching over 9 bases. The sample consisted of PBMCs. The TCR comes from a human donor in good health. The CDR3 DNA reads TGTGCCACCTCATATAGCGGGAGACGCTTTAGCACAGATACGCAGTATTTT. Translation gives CATSYSGRRFSTDTQYF.